This T cell receptor (beta chain) was retrieved from a study of graft-versus-host responses after intestinal transplantation. Whole-study context: Every one of the recipients received anti-thymocyte globulin induction and afterwards took tacrolimus and steroids for about 3 years.

Sequencing was performed with immunoSEQ multiplex PCR; in TCRdb, only in-frame clones are kept and a portion is missing. The data hold more than 10,000 clones, with roughly 90% observed a single time. Overall study results and limits: Marrow from the recipient contained GvH clones, some of which had appeared first in ileum or blood. Elevated graft-versus-host to host-versus-graft clonal ratios in allografts were recorded for patients with graft-donor T cell macrochimerism.

Stated time point: postoperative day 105 after intestinal transplantation (dayNNNN = postoperative day). Regarding this clone: Its antigen is still unknown.

The ends lost 6 bases at V and 7 bases at J; junction bases unmatched: 16. The CDR3 spans 16 residues. CDR1 is MNHEY, CDR2 SMNVEV, per germline (reference sequence). Material: PBMCs, obtained 105 days after intestinal transplantation. The chain is built from TRBV27 and TRBJ2-5; the match to TRBD2 covers 8 bases. The source of this sequence is a human patient who received an intestinal transplant, so some T cells may come from the graft donor. The CDR3 coding sequence is TGTGCCAGCAGGATCACCAGCGGGAGCAGGGGAGGGACCCAGTACTTC. Residues: CASRITSGSRGGTQYF.